A single sample gave rise to the 17 T cell receptor beta chains below, sequenced in a study of CD8 T cells in Susac syndrome. A quantity of about 0.5 to 1 ug RNA underwent reverse transcription using random hexamers. TCRdb fed the immunoSEQ multiplex PCR reads into MiXCR, producing one record per CDR3 protein. The table has more than 95,000 distinct CDR3 sequences, over 85% seen once. The sample comprised CD8+ T cells from PBMCs. The receptors come from a human donor with multiple sclerosis.

V usage is TRBV6-5 and J usage is TRBJ1-3, with a tentative D call TRBD1 (6 bases). The CDR3 totals 15 residues. Trimming removed 7 bases from V and 8 bases from J, with 21 bases in between. Germline V CDR1 and CDR2: MNHEY, SVGAGI. The CDR3 DNA follows: TGTGCCAGCAAGGCGACAGGCGGGTTAGGAGACACCATATATTTT. This codes for CASKATGGLGDTIYF.

The genes are TRBV12-5 and TRBJ1-1, with TRBD1 matching 7 bases. Germline lookup yields CDR1 LGHNT and CDR2 FRNRAP. This CDR3 spans 13 amino acids. Unmatched junction bases numbered 4, after V lost 4 bases and J lost 5 bases. This CDR3 reads CASGSGGITEAFF. For the CDR3, the DNA is TGTGCTAGTGGTTCAGGGGGGATTACTGAAGCTTTCTTT. Combining the CDR3 with reference TRBV12-5 and TRBJ1-1 gives the whole variable domain DARVTQTPRHKVTEMGQEVTMRCQPILGHNTVFWYRQTMMQGLELLAYFRNRAPLDDSGMPKDRFSAEMPDATLATLKIQPSEPRDSAVYFCASGSGGITEAFFGQGTRLTVV.

This chain joins TRBV4-1 and TRBJ2-7; 10 bases map to TRBD1. In germline, CDR1 is MGHRA, CDR2 YSYEKL. Unmatched junction bases numbered 4, after V lost 2 bases and J lost 6 bases. CDR3 length: 14 amino acids. In DNA, the CDR3 is TGCGCCAGCAGCCAATTCCGGGACAGGGGCGAGCAGTACTTC. Its protein product is CASSQFRDRGEQYF.

This clonotype was seen once. This sequence joins TRBV5-4 and TRBJ1-6; 8 bases are shared with TRBD1. Germline V gene sequence: CDR1 SGHNT, CDR2 YYREEE (reference sequence). V lost 0 bases to trimming and J lost 4 bases; unmatched junction nucleotides: 6. The CDR3 totals 17 residues. The chain's CDR3 is CASSLGSGGAYNSPLHF. CDR3 coding DNA: TGTGCCAGCAGCTTGGGGTCAGGGGGCGCTTATAATTCACCCCTCCACTTT. The full variable domain, completed using reference TRBV5-4 and TRBJ1-6, is ETGVTQSPTHLIKTRGQQVTLRCSSQSGHNTVSWYQQALGQGPQFIFQYYREEENGRGNFPPRFSGLQFPNYSSELNVNALELDDSALYLCASSLGSGGAYNSPLHFGNGTRLTVT.

The chain has TRBV27 and TRBJ1-2; 8 bases fit TRBD1. J was trimmed by 5 bases and V by 5 bases; bases with no gene match: 7. Germline V CDR1 and CDR2: MNHEY, SMNVEV (reference sequence). The CDR3 length is 14 residues. The CDR3, as DNA: TGTGCCAGCAGTAGCAGGGGGCTGAATTATGGCTACACCTTC. It yields the protein CASSSRGLNYGYTF.

The V and J genes are TRBV18 and TRBJ2-7, with D perhaps TRBD1 or TRBD2 (5 bases each). Germline V CDR1 and CDR2: KGHSH, LQKENI. The CDR3 is made up of 14 amino acids. V lost 2 bases to trimming and J lost 3 bases, with 11 bases between them. This chain's CDR3 is CASSPDSDSYEQYV. DNA of the CDR3: TGTGCCAGCTCACCAGATAGCGACAGCTACGAGCAGTACGTC.

This chain connects TRBV28 to TRBJ2-7, with no clear D. The CDR3 covers 12 residues. Trimming removed 5 bases from V and 3 bases from J, with 8 bases in between. Looked up from germline, CDR1 is MDHEN and CDR2 is SYDVKM. The CDR3, as DNA: TGTGCCAGCAGTAACAGTGTCTACGAGCAGTACTTC. It is translated as CASSNSVYEQYF.

The gene calls are TRBV12-3 or TRBV12-4 and TRBJ2-1; D is undetermined. The V and J ends lost 2 bases and 8 bases respectively, with 7 bases between them. The CDR3 is 12 residues long. The CDR3 region has the DNA TGTGCCAGCAGTTTATCGCGTCATGAGCAGTTCTTC. Protein product: CASSLSRHEQFF.

V and J are TRBV5-1 and TRBJ2-1; TRBD1 matches 7 bases. After removal of 0 bases from V and 7 bases from J, the junction contained 4 bases not matched to a gene. CDR1 is SGHRS and CDR2 is YFSETQ in the germline V gene. This CDR3 comprises 14 residues. The CDR3 reads CASSLEGTVNEQFF. DNA for the CDR3: TGCGCCAGCAGCTTGGAAGGGACAGTGAATGAGCAGTTCTTC.

This clonotype was found once. The chain combines TRBV28 with TRBJ2-7, with 7 bases fitting TRBD1. Germline CDR1 and CDR2: MDHEN and SYDVKM. V shed 4 bases, J shed 3 bases, and the junction held 6 bases outside the gene matches. The length of the CDR3 is 14 residues. The CDR3 DNA reads TGTGCCAGCAGTTCAGGGGGTAGTGGCTACGAGCAGTACGTC. It specifies CASSSGGSGYEQYV.

The V call is TRBV7-9, the J call TRBJ2-7; 10 bases map to TRBD1. The CDR3 consists of 15 residues. V trimming: 5 bases; J trimming: 4 bases; junction bases outside the gene matches: 8. CDR1 SEHNR and CDR2 FQNEAQ come from the germline V gene (reference sequence). As DNA, the CDR3 is TGTGCCAGCAGCCTTTATGGGGACAGGGGTTACGAGCAGTACGTC. Translating it yields CASSLYGDRGYEQYV.

V is TRBV7-3 and J is TRBJ2-3, with TRBD2 matching 15 bases. There are 17 residues in the CDR3. J gave up 2 bases and V 5 bases, and 5 bases lay outside the gene matches. Germline CDR1 SGHTA, CDR2 FQGTGA. CDR3 nucleotide sequence: TGTGCCAGCAGCCCCGGACTAGCGGGGGGGCCCACAGATACGCAGTATTTT. Amino acids: CASSPGLAGGPTDTQYF.

V is TRBV30 and J is TRBJ2-3, with TRBD2 matching over 9 bases. The CDR3 loop spans 17 amino acids. Germline V CDR1 and CDR2: GTSNPN, SVGIG (reference sequence). V dropped 1 base and J dropped 2; count of bases not matched to a gene: 10. The CDR3 DNA is TGTGCCTGGAGTGAGATTTGGCGGGGGGGCCTCACAGATACGCAGTATTTT. This gives the protein CAWSEIWRGGLTDTQYF.

The chain links TRBV5-1 to TRBJ2-3, with 7 bases that match TRBD1. The germline V gene encodes CDR1 SGHRS and CDR2 YFSETQ. The CDR3 contains 16 residues. J lost 3 bases, V lost 0 bases, and 7 bases had no gene match. Here the CDR3 reads CASSLGDRETTDTQYF. DNA for the CDR3: TGCGCCAGCAGCTTGGGAGACAGGGAGACGACAGATACGCAGTATTTT.

The gene calls are TRBV5-6 and TRBJ1-5, with a tentative D call TRBD1 (6 bases). This CDR3 is built from 15 residues. V was shortened by 3 bases and J by 2 bases, with 12 bases between the two germline ends. CDR1 is SGHDT and CDR2 is YYEEEE in the germline V gene. CDR3: CASSWGPAGNQPQHF. CDR3 sequence (DNA): TGTGCCAGCAGCTGGGGGCCGGCGGGCAATCAGCCCCAGCATTTT.

The gene calls are TRBV10-3 and TRBJ2-7, with unresolved D. The germline CDR1 and CDR2 sequences are ENHRY and SYGVKD. This CDR3 has 14 residues. The V end was cut by 0 bases, the J end by 3 bases, with 9 bases between. CDR3 region: CAISESGKGYEQYF. The DNA for the CDR3 is TGTGCCATCAGTGAGTCAGGAAAGGGCTACGAGCAGTACTTC.

V is TRBV19 and J is TRBJ2-1; 12 bases fit TRBD1. V shed 3 bases, J shed 7 bases, and the junction held 4 bases outside the gene matches. The CDR3 loop spans 15 amino acids. Germline values: CDR1 LNHDA, CDR2 SQIVND (reference sequence). DNA for the CDR3: TGTGCCAGTAGTATCCCGGGACAGGGGGCGAATGAGCAGTTCTTC. Translation: CASSIPGQGANEQFF.